This T cell receptor beta chain was captured by sequencing in a study of cytomegalovirus exposure and HLA in healthy donors (TCRdb year 2017). Regarding the complete study: A later analysis indicated that the 120 or so validation repertoires were generated on the platform also employed for the 700 or so repertoires of the first cohort. A separate validation cohort of 100 to 150 different subjects was used in addition to the 666-subject first cohort. The study aimed to test whether cataloging public T cell receptors could reveal signatures of past pathogen exposure. To predict cytomegalovirus infection status, the study combined high-throughput TCR immunosequencing, statistical association of individual TCRs with disease status, and machine learning.

On this clone: What antigen it recognizes has not been identified. There are no base qualities to consult, and no much larger clone falls within one base.

Here is what the overall study found, with its caveats: All 120 or so repertoires were used to score co-occurrence in the validation cohort in a later analysis, because that analysis had no HLA typing for the cohort. In both the original and validation cohorts, the classifier was reported to diagnose cytomegalovirus status with high specificity and sensitivity. Most TCR sequences were seen in very few donors, while some public TCRs were found in many individuals. In a later analysis, TCRs clustered in the first cohort were found to also tend to co-occur in the 120 or so validation repertoires, with approximately 93% of cluster scores above 0. Three of the identified cytomegalovirus-associated TCR beta chains were confirmed in vitro to be specific for cytomegalovirus antigens. The study listed approximately 160 TCR beta chains as associated with cytomegalovirus. It was suggested by the authors that the approach could potentially be generalized to other disease states and immunological phenotypes.

The donors were included in the validation cohort of 90 to 150 subjects, a group kept apart from the approximately 670-subject first cohort. Library prep was done by the immunoSEQ multiplex PCR assay. In the original analysis: To diagnose cytomegalovirus status from the catalog of TCR beta chain sequences, a statistical classification framework was built. TCRdb holds this immuneACCESS table with in-frame rearrangements only. Some clones are missing; in checked studies, unresolved V genes explain under half, and the rest has no known cause. The D gene and trimming were derived from the DNA, and the V and J assignments and clone size from that table. This sample lists under 300,000 clones; about 86% were detected once. Over 0.95% of the sample is held by the ten biggest clonotypes. From cysteine to phenylalanine, the CDR3 is 16 amino acids long. Kept here is only the CDR3 DNA, which spans 48 bases and is read in frame from base 1. Trimming at the junction amounts to 4 bases on V and 4 bases on J, and the germline ends lie 18 bases apart. The germline V gene gives CDR1 as SGHDT and CDR2 as YYEEEE.

This chain is built from TRBV5-6 and TRBJ1-5, with the D gene call left open. The receptor was derived from a woman aged 18-29 years in good health and CMV-seronegative. The sequenced sample was PBMCs. The DNA sequence is given as TGTGCCAGCAGCCCATGGCGCGGCGGCTGGAATCAGCCCCAGCATTTT. This encodes CASSPWRGGWNQPQHF.